The following is a T cell receptor beta chain sequence with its context. Its matching antigen is unknown. A much bigger clone sits one base away, suggesting this may be a read error. The sample originates from a study of tumor-infiltrating lymphocytes in primary liver carcinoma. The overall study: All patients, whether men or women, fell within 30 to 69 years of age. Each of the samples returned roughly 3.65 to 7.5 million productive TCRbeta reads (a yield similar across tissue types).

Joint extraction of RNA and DNA used roughly 19-32 mg of bulk tissue that was unsorted. None of the patients had received treatment, and all had chronic HBV infection. From around 520 ng of total RNA, TCR beta-specific cDNA was reverse-transcribed using a constant-region primer. Investigators got TCR beta libraries out of three nested multiplex PCR rounds, done with slightly modified ARM-PCR. Rounds one and two of PCR, each of about 10 cycles, were primed with TRBV1-TRBV30 forward primers and a C-beta reverse primer. TCRdb independently ran MiXCR on the multiplex PCR reads; one entry per CDR3 protein. The table has under 150,000 distinct CDR3 sequences, under 70% seen once. Study outcomes and limitations: Tumors had a significantly higher top-250-clone fraction than blood (p = 0.039).

This CDR3 is built from 15 residues. CDR1 is MDHEN and CDR2 is SYDVKM in the germline V gene. V lost 4 bases, J lost 6 bases, and 15 bases lay in between. This sequence was found in a woman aged 55-69 years with primary liver carcinoma and hepatitis B virus infection. Sequenced input: tumor-adjacent normal liver tissue. The gene calls are TRBV28 and TRBJ2-2; D is perhaps TRBD2 (5 bases). This chain's CDR3 is CASSSRTLGAGELFF. Written as DNA, the CDR3 is TGTGCCAGCAGTTCCCGGACTCTCGGGGCCGGGGAGCTGTTTTTT.